This T cell receptor beta chain was identified during a study of CD8 T cells in Susac syndrome (dated by TCRdb to between 2018 and 2021). About the study as a whole: Whether CD8+ T cell activation and differentiation in Susac syndrome was antigen driven was tested using repertoire sequencing. Here is what the overall study found, with its caveats: The study acknowledged that relatively few individuals were included in the TCR sequencing and HLA analysis.

Measured from the cysteine to the phenylalanine, the CDR3 is 15 residues long. Only the CDR3 DNA is retained, 45 bases long and in frame from the first base. Trimming accounts for 2 bases at V and 6 bases at J, while the number of junction bases matched to no gene is 9. Looking up the germline V gene yields CDR1 MNHNS and CDR2 SASEGT. Worth noting for this clonotype: Its antigen remains unidentified. Base-call qualities are not available, and no considerably larger clone is one nucleotide away.

Peripheral blood CD8+ and CD4+ T cells from healthy donors, Susac syndrome patients and multiple sclerosis patients were profiled using high-throughput TCR beta sequencing. Treatment-naive patients with stable or active relapsing-remitting disease fulfilling revised McDonald criteria were used as multiple sclerosis controls. Bulk CD8+ and CD4+ T cells were purified magnetically by negative isolation, whereas CD8+ TEMRA cells were enriched by FACS. Blood was drawn into EDTA tubes, processed within 24 hours, and PBMCs were isolated by density gradient centrifugation. PBMCs intended for TCR sequencing were cryopreserved in liquid nitrogen and thawed later in a water bath at 37 degrees C. The sorted or isolated CD4+, CD8+ and CD8+ TEMRA cells had a purity of 90% or higher. RNA was extracted using the RNeasy kit, and about 0.5 to 1 ug of the RNA was reverse transcribed with random hexamers. The immunoSEQ multiplex PCR assay, covering 54 Vbeta and 13 Jbeta segments, was used to amplify TCR beta CDR3 regions. PCR amplification bias was corrected using a synthetic template baseline for primer optimization and computational correction. In the paper's pipeline: Only productive sequences were kept, with reads annotated to V, D and J genes according to IMGT and analyzed in immunoSEQ Analyzer. To calculate clonality, Shannon entropy was normalized by log2 of the number of productive unique sequences and then subtracted from one. For each patient and control, public and private clones were evaluated among the 100 most prevalent clones. Clones were defined as Susac-specific when absent from the healthy and MS cohorts, from approximately 1,100 published viral clones and from other ImmuneACCESS disease sequences. TCRdb redid the processing of the public reads, applying fastp at Q25 and MiXCR, and retained in-frame beta chains. Each record represents a unique CDR3 protein, reported with the most common genes and DNA among its rows. These V and J calls originate from TCRdb's pipeline instead of the authors' own analysis. Present in this sample are approximately 210,000 distinct CDR3 sequences, about 95% of which were seen just once. In total, the top ten clones hold roughly 0.09% of the sample.

Recombination joined TRBV6-1 with TRBJ1-1; the junction holds 7 bases that match TRBD1. The sequence derives from a human donor with multiple sclerosis. Sequenced sample: CD4+ T cells from PBMCs. The CDR3 region: CASSEPTGSKAEAFF. The DNA sequence follows: TGTGCCAGCAGTGAACCGACAGGGTCCAAAGCTGAAGCTTTCTTT.